Shown below are 21 T cell receptor beta chains from a single sample sequenced in a study of blood T cell repertoires in COVID-19. Assay used: immunoSEQ multiplex PCR; TCRdb lists only in-frame clones, some missing. The table has about 250,000 clones, about 85% seen once. The sequenced material came from peripheral blood. The source of these receptors is a young man with active or convalescent COVID-19.

This sequence joins TRBV19 and TRBJ1-5; weak D call: TRBD1 (5 bases). V gave up 4 bases and J gave up 0 bases, with 31 bases separating them. The CDR3 loop spans 22 amino acids. Germline V gene data show CDR1 as LNHDA and CDR2 as SQIVND (reference sequence). The CDR3 is CASSTPETAGVPSTYSNQPQHF. CDR3 coding DNA: TGTGCCAGTAGTACGCCCGAGACAGCGGGCGTTCCCTCCACATATAGCAATCAGCCCCAGCATTTT. Variable domain in full (rest from reference TRBV19 and TRBJ1-5): DGGITQSPKYLFRKEGQNVTLSCEQNLNHDAMYWYRQDPGQGLRLIYYSQIVNDFQKGDIAEGYSVSREKKESFPLTVTSAQKNPTAFYLCASSTPETAGVPSTYSNQPQHFGDGTRLSIL.

The chain employs TRBV7-5 and TRBJ2-7; TRBD2, as called in the table, went unchecked against the DNA. TRBV7-5 has pseudogene status. CDR3 length equals 14 residues. CDR3 sequence (DNA): TGTGCCAGAAGCTTCGTAGAGAGCTCCTACGAGCAGTACTTC. This gives the protein CARSFVESSYEQYF.

The chain carries TRBV2 and TRBJ1-3, with 8 bases matching TRBD1. With 4 bases clipped from V and 0 bases from J, the junction kept 8 bases outside the gene matches. The CDR3 is 17 amino acids. Germline V CDR1 and CDR2: SNHLY, FYNNEI. CDR3 bases: TGTGCCAGCAGTGTAAAGGGACAGGAGCTCTCTGGAAACACCATATATTTT. The encoded protein is CASSVKGQELSGNTIYF.

The chain recombines TRBV11-2 with TRBJ2-1; 8 nucleotides match TRBD2. Germline V gene data show CDR1 as SGHAT and CDR2 as FQNNGV. This CDR3 comprises 15 residues. V lost 1 base, J lost 5 bases, and 4 bases stayed unmatched. The chain's CDR3 is CASSLAGGLNNEQFF. The CDR3 coding sequence is TGTGCCAGCAGCTTAGCGGGGGGGCTTAACAATGAGCAGTTCTTC.

V gene TRBV13 combines with J gene TRBJ2-2; a possible D gene is TRBD1 (5 bases). Germline lookup yields CDR1 PRHDT and CDR2 FYEKMQ (reference sequence). V lost 5 bases and J lost 7, with 11 bases in between. This CDR3 has 13 residues. The CDR3 spells CASSAGLGGELFF. Here the CDR3 DNA reads TGTGCCAGCAGCGCAGGGTTGGGCGGGGAGCTGTTTTTT.

The chain joins TRBV7-6 to TRBJ2-5; 8 nucleotides line up with TRBD1. V shed 5 bases, J shed 7 bases, and the junction held 6 bases outside the gene matches. This CDR3 contains 13 residues. Germline V lookup: CDR1 SGHVS, CDR2 FNYEAQ. CDR3 coding DNA: TGTGCCAGCAGCACTGGACAGGGCGGGACCCAGTACTTC. It yields the protein CASSTGQGGTQYF.

V and J are TRBV6-2 or TRBV6-3 and TRBJ1-2, with D maybe TRBD1 (5 bases). CDR1 is MNHEY, CDR2 SVGEGT, per germline. Trimming stripped 3 bases from V and 2 bases from J, with 19 bases between. The CDR3 has 17 amino acids. CDR3 protein: CASSYYRTTVANYGYTF. CDR3 bases: TGTGCCAGCAGTTATTACAGGACCACAGTCGCGAACTATGGCTACACCTTC.

CDR3 loop: CATSEQGLEPYGYTF. Here the CDR3 DNA reads TGTGCCACCAGTGAGCAAGGACTGGAACCCTATGGCTACACCTTC. The gene calls are TRBV24-1 and TRBJ1-2; D unresolved. The V end was cut by 4 bases, the J end by 4 bases, with 15 bases between. The CDR3 has 15 amino acids. Germline V lookup: CDR1 KGHDR, CDR2 SFDVKD.

The chain is built from TRBV9 and TRBJ2-1; 7 bases are a match to TRBD2. This CDR3 has 14 amino acids. The germline V gene has CDR1 SGDLS and CDR2 YYNGEE. Trimming at V came to 3 bases and at J to 7 bases, leaving 7 bases not matched to a gene. The CDR3 loop is CASSERLAENEQFF. Here the CDR3 DNA reads TGTGCCAGCAGCGAACGACTAGCTGAGAATGAGCAGTTCTTC.

V is TRBV4-3 and J is TRBJ2-1; 7 bases map to TRBD2. The CDR3 loop spans 18 amino acids. Germline CDR1 reads LGHNA; CDR2 reads YSLEER. With V trimmed by 1 base and J by 4 bases, 13 bases remained unmatched. The CDR3 reads CASSQGPGWWEGYNEQFF. Here the CDR3 DNA reads TGCGCCAGCAGCCAAGGGCCGGGATGGTGGGAGGGATACAATGAGCAGTTCTTC.

This chain uses TRBV12-3 or TRBV12-4 with TRBJ1-4; 8 bases align to TRBD1. The CDR3 runs to 13 residues. The trim removed 6 bases at V and 9 bases at J, leaving 6 bases unmatched. CDR3: CASSPGQGQKLFF. CDR3 in DNA: TGTGCCAGCAGCCCCGGACAGGGTCAAAAACTGTTTTTT.

The chain combines TRBV7-9 with TRBJ1-4, with 8 positions matching TRBD1. Germline lookup yields CDR1 SEHNR and CDR2 FQNEAQ (reference sequence). Trimming cost V 5 bases and J 3 bases; bases outside gene matches: 5. This CDR3 region has 15 residues. The CDR3 is CASSRSGQANEKLFF. Here the CDR3 DNA reads TGTGCCAGCAGCCGTTCGGGACAGGCTAATGAAAAACTGTTTTTT.

J is TRBJ2-1 and V is TRBV5-1; 12 bases map to TRBD1. Germline loops: CDR1 SGHRS, CDR2 YFSETQ. The CDR3 covers 14 residues. Trimming took 4 bases from V and 8 from J; bases not matched to a gene: 4. The CDR3 sequence is CASSEGQGADEQFF. Here the CDR3 DNA reads TGCGCCAGCAGCGAGGGACAGGGGGCCGATGAGCAGTTCTTC.

This clone was counted a single time. V gene TRBV2 combines with J gene TRBJ2-7; TRBD2 is a possible D gene (6 bases). Trimming pared 5 bases from V and 2 bases from J, leaving 13 bases between. The CDR3 runs 14 residues. Germline V gene lookup returns CDR1 SNHLY and CDR2 FYNNEI. CDR3 in amino acids: CASSSTREAYEQYF. CDR3 bases: TGTGCCAGCAGTTCCACGAGGGAGGCCTACGAGCAGTACTTC.

J is TRBJ1-1 and V is TRBV5-4; a possible D gene is TRBD1 (6 bases). Trimming removed 2 bases at V and 2 bases at J, with 13 bases between. Germline V gene sequence: CDR1 SGHNT, CDR2 YYREEE (reference sequence). This CDR3 is 15 amino acids long. This CDR3 is CASSLRGAPNTEAFF. The CDR3, as DNA: TGTGCCAGCAGCTTACGGGGGGCTCCAAACACTGAAGCTTTCTTT.

This clone came up once. One end of the junction does not line up with germline, which may come from a read error. The chain recombines TRBV2 with TRBJ2-7; 8 bases line up with TRBD1. Germline CDR1 SNHLY, CDR2 FYNNEI. The CDR3 consists of 13 residues. CDR3 coding DNA: TGTGCCAGCGGTGACAGGGGTTTCTACGAGCAGTACTTC. It specifies CASGDRGFYEQYF.

This chain connects TRBV3-1 (or the pseudogene TRBV3-2) to TRBJ1-1; possible D gene TRBD1, 6 bases. V was trimmed by 3 bases and J by 1 base, leaving 12 bases between them. Germline assignment: CDR1 LGHDT and CDR2 YNNKEL (reference sequence). The CDR3 totals 15 residues. The CDR3 region has the DNA TGTGCCAGCAGCCACCAAACGACAGGGAACACTGAAGCTTTCTTT. This translates into CASSHQTTGNTEAFF.

The chain employs TRBV5-1 and TRBJ2-7; a weak D match, TRBD2 (6 bases). The CDR3 totals 16 residues. Germline V CDR1 and CDR2: SGHRS, YFSETQ. With 9 bases removed from V and 4 bases from J, the gap between germline ends came to 26 bases. In nucleotides, the CDR3 is TGCGCCACAGCAAGGGAGGCGCCCGGGACCGGATACGAGCAGTACTTC. Protein product: CATAREAPGTGYEQYF.

J is TRBJ2-7 and V is TRBV30; 7 bases fit TRBD1. V shed 5 bases and J 9 bases; nucleotides not matched to a gene: 13. Per germline, CDR1 GTSNPN and CDR2 SVGIG (reference sequence). The CDR3 is 13 amino acids. CDR3 sequence (DNA): TGTGCCTGGCGGGACAGCACCTCCTCTGGGCAGTACTTC. Translating gives CAWRDSTSSGQYF.

The genes are TRBV7-9 and TRBJ2-5, with D possibly being TRBD1 (5 bases). Germline V gene data show CDR1 as SEHNR and CDR2 as FQNEAQ (reference sequence). Trimming cost V 4 bases and J 5 bases, with 11 bases left between them. This CDR3 is built from 13 residues. CDR3 DNA: TGTGCCAGCAGCTCATTACAGGAGGAGACCCAGTACTTC. It codes for CASSSLQEETQYF. Using reference TRBV7-9 and TRBJ2-5 for the parts outside the CDR3, the full variable domain is DTGVSQNPRHKITKRGQNVTFRCDPISEHNRLYWYRQTLGQGPEFLTYFQNEAQLEKSRLLSDRFSAERPKGSFSTLEIQRTEQGDSAMYLCASSSLQEETQYFGPGTRLLVL.

The CDR3 loop is CASSLEGGNRPQHF. CDR3 in DNA: TGTGCCAGCAGCTTAGAGGGGGGGAATCGTCCCCAGCATTTT. J is TRBJ1-5 and V is TRBV7-2, with D tentatively TRBD1 (6 bases). With 1 base removed from V and 10 bases from J, the gap between germline ends came to 14 bases. The germline CDR1 and CDR2 sequences are SGHTA and FQGNSA. This CDR3 comprises 14 residues.